These 9 T cell receptor beta chains were sequenced from one sample in a study of control samples from healthy donors and cancer patients. Generated by immunoSEQ multiplex PCR, the TCRdb table keeps only in-frame clones and is missing some. The sample holds tens of thousands of clones, more than 80% seen once. The source material was blood. The source is a man in his 60s in good health.

The chain employs TRBV20-1 and TRBJ1-2, with D unclear. Germline assignment: CDR1 DFQATT and CDR2 SNEGSKA (reference sequence). V lost 6 bases and J 2 bases, leaving 7 bases between the germline ends. The CDR3 has 11 amino acids. The CDR3 coding sequence is TGCAGTGCGGAGTGGAACTATGGCTACACCTTC. Amino acid sequence: CSAEWNYGYTF.

This chain uses TRBV7-9 with TRBJ2-5; TRBD1 is a possible D gene (6 bases). Germline CDR1 reads SEHNR; CDR2 reads FQNEAQ (reference sequence). The CDR3 has 13 amino acids. The V end was cut by 0 bases, the J end by 7 bases, with 9 bases between. CDR3 loop: CASSLAGAGTQYF. The CDR3 bases are TGTGCCAGCAGCTTAGCGGGGGCTGGGACCCAGTACTTC. The full variable domain, its missing parts supplied by reference TRBV7-9 and TRBJ2-5, is DTGVSQNPRHKITKRGQNVTFRCDPISEHNRLYWYRQTLGQGPEFLTYFQNEAQLEKSRLLSDRFSAERPKGSFSTLEIQRTEQGDSAMYLCASSLAGAGTQYFGPGTRLLVL.

The chain combines TRBV5-1 with TRBJ1-1; 11 bases agree with TRBD1. V shed 4 bases and J 0 bases; nucleotides not matched to a gene: 5. CDR1 is SGHRS and CDR2 is YFSETQ in the germline V gene. The CDR3 covers 16 residues. This CDR3 is CASSKDRGLLNTEAFF. CDR3 nucleotide sequence: TGCGCCAGCAGCAAGGACAGGGGGCTTCTGAACACTGAAGCTTTCTTT.

The CDR3 protein is CASSHGIAGGTNEQFF. The CDR3, as DNA: TGTGCCAGCAGCCACGGAATAGCGGGCGGCACAAATGAGCAGTTCTTC. The V and J genes are TRBV6-2 or TRBV6-3 and TRBJ2-1; 7 bases align to TRBD2. Germline lookup yields CDR1 MNHEY and CDR2 SVGEGT. Trimming removed 6 bases from V and 7 bases from J; junction bases left unmatched: 15. This CDR3 has 16 residues.

The chain combines TRBV28 with TRBJ1-1, with D maybe TRBD1 (5 bases). Trimming shortened V by 6 bases and J by 6 bases, and 14 bases separated the two germline ends. The CDR3 totals 13 residues. CDR1 MDHEN and CDR2 SYDVKM come from the germline V gene. The CDR3: CASRQASPPEAFF. The CDR3 bases are TGTGCCAGCAGACAGGCATCCCCCCCTGAAGCTTTCTTT. Drawing the rest from reference TRBV28 and TRBJ1-1, the complete variable domain is DVKVTQSSRYLVKRTGEKVFLECVQDMDHENMFWYRQDPGLGLRLIYFSYDVKMKEKGDIPEGYSVSREKKERFSLILESASTNQTSMYLCASRQASPPEAFFGQGTRLTVV.

The chain couples TRBV28 to TRBJ2-1, with D perhaps matching TRBD1 (6 bases). Per the germline V gene, CDR1 is MDHEN and CDR2 is SYDVKM. Trimming cost V 1 base and J 5 bases, with 15 bases left between them. The CDR3 sequence is 16 residues long. The CDR3 protein is CASSLFRQVRNNEQFF. CDR3 DNA sequence: TGTGCCAGCAGTTTATTCCGACAGGTCCGAAACAATGAGCAGTTCTTC.

V usage is TRBV20-1 and J usage is TRBJ2-1; D is undetermined. The V end was cut by 3 bases, the J end by 0 bases, with 18 bases between. This CDR3 region has 17 residues. The germline gives CDR1 DFQATT, CDR2 SNEGSKA (reference sequence). This CDR3 reads CSASHSTKFSSYNEQFF. The CDR3 DNA is TGCAGTGCTAGTCACAGCACCAAATTTAGCTCCTACAATGAGCAGTTCTTC.

The chain recombines TRBV28 with TRBJ1-5; no firm D call. CDR1 and CDR2 from the germline V gene are MDHEN and SYDVKM. The length of the CDR3 is 13 residues. Deletions cut 8 bases from V and 0 bases from J, with 8 bases between. The CDR3 DNA sequence: TGTGCCAGCGGTGGGTATAGCAATCAGCCCCAGCATTTT. Amino acids: CASGGYSNQPQHF.

This clone has only one observation. The genes are TRBV7-2 and TRBJ2-3; 14 bases are a match to TRBD2. The germline V gene has CDR1 SGHTA and CDR2 FQGNSA. There are 17 residues in the CDR3. Unmatched junction bases numbered 8, after V lost 3 bases and J lost 6 bases. As DNA, the CDR3 is TGTGCCAGCAGCTTTGGGACTAGCGGGAGACCCTTGGATACGCAGTATTTT. Its protein is CASSFGTSGRPLDTQYF.